One and the same sample provided the 8 T cell receptor beta chains below, sequenced in a study of blood T cell repertoires in COVID-19. Only in-frame clones appear in the TCRdb table, and some are missing; sequencing was by immunoSEQ multiplex PCR. The table has 140,000 to 150,000 clones, around 88% seen once; the top ten hold 2.5% to 3%. The sample taken for sequencing was peripheral blood. The receptors originated from a man aged 55-75 years with active or convalescent COVID-19.

This rearrangement joins TRBV7-8 to TRBJ2-5; 8 nucleotides match TRBD2. From germline, CDR1 is SGHVS and CDR2 FQNEAQ. This CDR3 region has 14 residues. V was pared by 1 base and J by 7 bases, with 5 bases of the junction left unmatched. The CDR3 DNA is TGTGCCAGCAGCTTAGGCGGGACTAGAGGGACCCAGTACTTC. This sequence encodes CASSLGGTRGTQYF.

This clone appeared a few times. This chain connects TRBV6-2 or TRBV6-3 to TRBJ1-2; 7 nucleotides line up with TRBD1. J lost 4 bases, V lost 2 bases, and 10 bases had no gene match. Germline V gene sequence: CDR1 MNHEY, CDR2 SVGEGT. The CDR3 extends over 16 amino acids. The CDR3 here is CASSYGPGGGGYGYTF. The DNA of the CDR3 is TGTGCCAGCAGTTACGGTCCGGGAGGGGGCGGCTATGGCTACACCTTC.

CDR3 coding DNA: TGTGCCAGCAGCTTGACAGGGGGGAGGGACACTGAAGCTTTCTTT. It specifies CASSLTGGRDTEAFF. This rearrangement joins TRBV5-6 to TRBJ1-1, with 8 bases identical to TRBD1. Looked up from germline, CDR1 is SGHDT and CDR2 is YYEEEE. After removal of 1 base from V and 3 bases from J, the junction contained 5 bases not matched to a gene. The CDR3 is 15 residues long.

The chain joins TRBV5-6 to TRBJ2-7; 9 nucleotides agree with TRBD1. This CDR3 contains 15 residues. CDR1 and CDR2 (germline): SGHDT, YYEEEE. The V gene end was trimmed by 2 bases and the J gene end by 7 bases; junction bases not matched to a gene: 10. DNA for the CDR3: TGTGCCAGCAGCTTTCTGACAGGGGGTGCGAGGGAGCAGTACTTC. Amino acids: CASSFLTGGAREQYF.

This chain connects TRBV7-9 to TRBJ2-1; tentatively, D is TRBD1 (5 bases). Trimming took off 3 bases at V and 8 bases at J, with 17 bases between the two ends. This CDR3 has 15 residues. CDR1 and CDR2 from the germline V gene are SEHNR and FQNEAQ (reference sequence). The CDR3 spells CASSFRVAGRDEQFF. The CDR3 DNA reads as TGTGCCAGCAGCTTCAGGGTAGCAGGTAGGGATGAGCAGTTCTTC.

V and J are TRBV18 and TRBJ1-5; TRBD1 agrees at 8 bases. The germline CDR1 and CDR2 sequences are KGHSH and LQKENI. The CDR3 is 14 amino acids. V shed 4 bases, J shed 6 bases, and the junction held 5 bases outside the gene matches. The DNA for the CDR3 is TGTGCCAGCTCACTACAGGGGGGGTTTCAGCCCCAGCATTTT. Its protein is CASSLQGGFQPQHF.

The chain employs TRBV27 and TRBJ1-1; weak D call: TRBD1 (5 bases). The CDR3 is 13 amino acids. Trimming shortened V by 3 bases and J by 4 bases, and 9 bases separated the two germline ends. From germline, CDR1 is MNHEY and CDR2 SMNVEV (reference sequence). The CDR3 is CASSLQGVTEAFF. CDR3 DNA sequence: TGTGCCAGCAGTTTGCAAGGGGTCACTGAAGCTTTCTTT.

The chain recombines TRBV11-1 with TRBJ2-7; no firm D call. The CDR3 totals 14 residues. Looked up from germline, CDR1 is SGHAT and CDR2 is FQDESV (reference sequence). The ends were cut back, 1 base at V and 6 bases at J, with 13 bases in the middle. The CDR3 DNA reads TGTGCCAGCAGCTTAGTAGGCAGTCTAGGCGAGCAGTACTTC. It encodes CASSLVGSLGEQYF.